This T cell receptor beta chain appears in the sequencing data of a study of cytomegalovirus exposure and HLA in healthy donors. The PCR employed 60 Vbeta primers together with 13 Jbeta primers. Generated by immunoSEQ multiplex PCR, the TCRdb table keeps only in-frame clones and is missing some. The sample has roughly 88,000 clones; around three quarters are singletons. CDR1 is SEHNR, CDR2 FQNEAQ, per germline (reference sequence). The ends were cut back, 2 bases at V and 4 bases at J, with 14 bases in the middle. The CDR3 is 15 residues long. The TCR was taken from a man younger than 45 in good health and CMV-seropositive. V gene TRBV7-9 combines with J gene TRBJ1-1, with D maybe TRBD1 (5 bases). Sequencing used PBMCs. The CDR3 loop reads CASSLSRMGGTEAFF. The CDR3 DNA is TGTGCCAGCAGCTTATCACGCATGGGGGGCACTGAAGCTTTCTTT.